This TCR beta chain was captured in a study of beta chain features in type 1 diabetes. On the study more broadly: What patients shared with healthy donors was a similar profile of age, gender and cell yields. The number of sorted cells examined across all samples was under 130,000,000. Study observations and caveats: Moderate but significant shortening of TCRB CDR3s was recorded in all four CD4+ subsets from Type 1 diabetes patients.

Expressed TCRB transcripts were sequenced, since all the RNA that had been isolated was reverse transcribed. TCRdb's copy holds only in-frame clones and misses some; the assay was immunoSEQ multiplex PCR. Among approximately 140,000 clones listed, approximately 10% were seen once. Concerning this clone itself: Its cognate antigen is unknown.

The germline gives CDR1 ENHRY, CDR2 SYGVKD. With V trimmed by 6 bases and J by 4 bases, 3 bases remained unmatched. This CDR3 spans 13 amino acids. Every sorted population was more than 95% pure. Sequences were obtained from central memory CD4+ T cells from blood. This TCR was recovered from a man between 25 and 39 years old with type 1 diabetes. V and J are TRBV10-3 and TRBJ1-1; 9 nucleotides align to TRBD1. The CDR3 protein is CAIRGQGRTEAFF. CDR3 sequence (DNA): TGTGCCATCAGGGGACAGGGACGCACTGAAGCTTTCTTT.